The 32 T cell receptor beta chains listed next were all sequenced from one sample in a study of blood T cell repertoires in COVID-19. TCRdb's table, derived via immunoSEQ multiplex PCR, lists solely in-frame clones and lacks some. The sample includes hundreds of thousands of clones, 88% of them seen just once. The specimen was peripheral blood. All receptors come from a woman between 45 and 65 years old with active or convalescent COVID-19.

The CDR3: CASSSGTDGYTF. The CDR3 nucleotides are TGTGCCAGCAGCTCCGGGACAGACGGCTACACCTTC. The chain has TRBV11-1 and TRBJ1-2; 7 bases are shared with TRBD1. V dropped 4 bases and J dropped 8; count of bases not matched to a gene: 4. The CDR3 has 12 amino acids. Looked up from germline, CDR1 is SGHAT and CDR2 is FQDESV (reference sequence). Filled out from reference TRBV11-1 and TRBJ1-2, the complete variable domain reads EAEVAQSPRYKITEKSQAVAFWCDPISGHATLYWYRQILGQGPELLVQFQDESVVDDSQLPKDRFSAERLKGVDSTLKIQPAELGDSAMYLCASSSGTDGYTFGSGTRLTVV.

CDR3 residues: CASSLQGTNSPLHF. The CDR3 region has the DNA TGTGCCAGCAGCCTACAGGGTACCAATTCACCCCTCCACTTT. The genes are TRBV2 and TRBJ1-6; perhaps TRBD1 as D (6 bases). The CDR3 is 14 amino acids. Trimming cost V 6 bases and J 7 bases, with 13 bases left between them. Germline CDR1 is SNHLY and CDR2 is FYNNEI.

V gene TRBV14 combines with J gene TRBJ2-5; the D gene is possibly TRBD1 (6 bases). The CDR3 consists of 16 residues. V lost 3 bases and J 5 bases, leaving 19 bases between the germline ends. Germline loops: CDR1 SGHDN, CDR2 FVKESK. The CDR3 here is CASSHAPGQRRETQYF. CDR3 DNA: TGTGCCAGCAGCCACGCGCCCGGACAGAGACGGGAGACCCAGTACTTC. The whole variable domain, filled in from reference TRBV14 and TRBJ2-5, reads EAGVTQFPSHSVIEKGQTVTLRCDPISGHDNLYWYRRVMGKEIKFLLHFVKESKQDESGMPNNRFLAERTGGTYSTLKVQPAELEDSGVYFCASSHAPGQRRETQYFGPGTRLLVL.

V usage is TRBV5-1 and J usage is TRBJ2-2; tentative D call: TRBD1 (6 bases). The V end was cut by 5 bases, the J end by 2 bases, with 13 bases between. Germline lookup yields CDR1 SGHRS and CDR2 YFSETQ. CDR3 size: 15 residues. The CDR3 DNA reads as TGCGCCAGCAGTTATCAGGGGATAAACACCGGGGAGCTGTTTTTT. This codes for CASSYQGINTGELFF.

V and J are TRBV2 and TRBJ1-5; no definite D call. Germline V gives CDR1 SNHLY, CDR2 FYNNEI. Trimming cost V 6 bases and J 4 bases, with 10 bases left between them. The CDR3 spans 13 residues. CDR3 region: CASSRSWNQPQHF. CDR3 bases: TGTGCCAGCAGCAGGTCGTGGAATCAGCCCCAGCATTTT.

The chain has TRBV28 and TRBJ1-5; 9 nucleotides line up with TRBD1. There are 15 residues in the CDR3. The trim removed 6 bases at V and 0 bases at J, leaving 3 bases unmatched. Germline V gives CDR1 MDHEN, CDR2 SYDVKM. The CDR3 reads CASRQQGASNQPQHF. Here the CDR3 DNA reads TGTGCCAGCAGGCAACAGGGGGCTAGCAATCAGCCCCAGCATTTT.

The chain couples TRBV6-6 to TRBJ2-3, with D maybe TRBD2 (6 bases). This CDR3 has 12 amino acids. V was trimmed by 5 bases and J by 11 bases, leaving 14 bases between them. CDR1 and CDR2 from the germline V gene are MNHNY and SVGAGI (reference sequence). CDR3 coding DNA: TGTGCCAGCAGTCCAAATAGCGGAGAGCAGTATTTT. Its protein product is CASSPNSGEQYF.

This chain connects TRBV7-6 to TRBJ2-5; D might be TRBD1 (6 bases). Germline CDR1 and CDR2: SGHVS and FNYEAQ. The CDR3 consists of 13 residues. V was trimmed by 1 base and J by 4 bases, leaving 7 bases between them. CDR3 nucleotide sequence: TGTGCCAGCAGCTTAGGACAGGTAGAGACCCAGTACTTC. Translated, it gives CASSLGQVETQYF.

The chain is built from TRBV2 and TRBJ2-3; 11 nucleotides agree with TRBD2. Germline V lookup: CDR1 SNHLY, CDR2 FYNNEI. V dropped 6 bases and J dropped 6; count of bases not matched to a gene: 5. The CDR3 is made up of 14 amino acids. In DNA form, the CDR3 reads TGTGCCAGCAGGACTAGCGGGATAGCGGATACGCAGTATTTT. Its translation is CASRTSGIADTQYF.

J is TRBJ2-7 and V is TRBV7-2; perhaps TRBD2 as D (6 bases). V gave up 10 bases and J gave up 3 bases, with 19 bases separating them. This CDR3 spans 14 amino acids. The germline CDR1 and CDR2 sequences are SGHTA and FQGNSA. Here the CDR3 reads CATRRGGNVYEQYF. CDR3 nucleotide sequence: TGTGCCACCAGACGGGGAGGAAACGTCTACGAGCAGTACTTC.

The J gene is TRBJ2-3, the V gene TRBV7-2; D unclear. The CDR3 runs 14 residues. CDR1 SGHTA and CDR2 FQGNSA come from the germline V gene. V was clipped by 1 base and J by 4 bases, with 9 bases between them. In nucleotides, the CDR3 is TGTGCCAGCAGCTTAGACAGCCCGCCAGATACGCAGTATTTT. This sequence encodes CASSLDSPPDTQYF.

The V call is TRBV30, the J call TRBJ1-1; D remains ambiguous. Germline CDR1 GTSNPN, CDR2 SVGIG (reference sequence). The V and J ends lost 1 base and 5 bases respectively, with 5 bases between them. The CDR3 covers 11 residues. CDR3 DNA sequence: TGTGCCTGGAGTGGTCAAACTGAAGCTTTCTTT. This codes for CAWSGQTEAFF.

The chain combines TRBV7-3 with TRBJ1-4; D is ambiguous. The CDR3 is 15 residues long. CDR1 and CDR2 from the germline V gene are SGHTA and FQGTGA. V gave up 2 bases and J gave up 7 bases, with 14 bases separating them. The CDR3 here is CASSLEATSIEKLFF. CDR3 DNA: TGTGCCAGCAGCTTAGAGGCCACTTCAATTGAAAAACTGTTTTTT.

The chain employs TRBV11-2 and TRBJ1-4; a possible D gene is TRBD1 (6 bases). V was shortened by 7 bases and J by 4 bases, with 13 bases between the two germline ends. The CDR3 consists of 14 residues. Germline CDR1 SGHAT, CDR2 FQNNGV. In nucleotides, the CDR3 is TGTGCCAGCACCCCATGGGGGCGTAATGAAAAACTGTTTTTT. As protein: CASTPWGRNEKLFF.

This chain connects TRBV28 to TRBJ2-5, with D perhaps matching TRBD1 (5 bases). This CDR3 is 14 amino acids long. Germline values: CDR1 MDHEN, CDR2 SYDVKM. Trimming stripped 1 base from V and 5 bases from J, with 11 bases between. The CDR3 DNA follows: TGTGCCAGCAGTTTATATCAGGGTAGGGAGACCCAGTACTTC. This translates into CASSLYQGRETQYF.

The chain has TRBV28 and TRBJ2-1; 12 nucleotides align to TRBD2. Germline loops: CDR1 MDHEN, CDR2 SYDVKM. V dropped 5 bases and J dropped 7; count of bases not matched to a gene: 18. The CDR3 length is 19 residues. The CDR3 sequence: CASSPTSGSVSGSPNEQFF. For the CDR3, the DNA is TGTGCCAGCAGTCCGACTAGCGGGAGTGTATCAGGTTCACCAAATGAGCAGTTCTTC. Full variable domain (rest looked up from reference TRBV28 and TRBJ2-1): DVKVTQSSRYLVKRTGEKVFLECVQDMDHENMFWYRQDPGLGLRLIYFSYDVKMKEKGDIPEGYSVSREKKERFSLILESASTNQTSMYLCASSPTSGSVSGSPNEQFFGPGTRLTVL.

The gene calls are TRBV6-5 and TRBJ1-1, with 7 bases fitting TRBD1. V lost 7 bases and J lost 1; bases outside the gene matches: 6. Germline loops: CDR1 MNHEY, CDR2 SVGAGI. This CDR3 is built from 14 residues. CDR3 sequence (DNA): TGTGCCAGCACGTCGGGACAGACGAACACTGAAGCTTTCTTT. As protein: CASTSGQTNTEAFF.

This clone is a singleton in its sample. The J gene is TRBJ2-7, the V gene TRBV30; D is uncertain. Germline CDR1 and CDR2: GTSNPN and SVGIG (reference sequence). This CDR3 spans 12 amino acids. The ends were cut back, 3 bases at V and 5 bases at J, with 11 bases in the middle. The CDR3 is CAWSANSDEQYF. CDR3 in DNA: TGTGCCTGGAGCGCTAATTCGGACGAGCAGTACTTC.

The chain joins TRBV18 to TRBJ2-3; 10 bases are a match to TRBD2. V lost 6 bases to trimming and J lost 6 bases; unmatched junction nucleotides: 6. The CDR3 consists of 14 residues. Germline assignment: CDR1 KGHSH and CDR2 LQKENI. CDR3 region: CASSGLAVEDTQYF. The CDR3 bases are TGTGCCAGCTCCGGACTAGCGGTAGAGGATACGCAGTATTTT.

The V call is TRBV4-1, the J call TRBJ1-5; D unresolved. V shed 1 base and J shed 1 base, with 8 bases lying between them. Germline V CDR1 and CDR2: MGHRA, YSYEKL. The CDR3 extends over 15 amino acids. CDR3 nucleotide sequence: TGCGCCAGCAGCCAAGTAGCGCCCAGCAATCAGCCCCAGCATTTT. Translated: CASSQVAPSNQPQHF.

The chain recombines TRBV4-3 with TRBJ2-7; tentative D call: TRBD1 (5 bases). Germline V gives CDR1 LGHNA, CDR2 YSLEER. The CDR3 is 15 amino acids. The germline V and J ends were trimmed by 1 base and 6 bases, with 16 bases remaining between them. Here the CDR3 reads CASSQAYGDSVEQYF. DNA for the CDR3: TGCGCCAGCAGCCAAGCCTACGGAGACAGCGTCGAGCAGTACTTC.

The chain joins TRBV24-1 to TRBJ1-1, with D tentatively TRBD1 (6 bases). The CDR3 runs 16 residues. Germline V CDR1 and CDR2: KGHDR, SFDVKD. The germline V and J ends were trimmed by 3 bases and 4 bases, with 17 bases remaining between them. The CDR3, as DNA: TGTGCCACCAGTGATCCCTGGACAGTTCCCAGCACTGAAGCTTTCTTT. Protein product: CATSDPWTVPSTEAFF.

This clone appeared a single time. This rearrangement joins TRBV11-3 to TRBJ2-1; D may be TRBD2 (5 bases). CDR3 length: 16 amino acids. Germline assignment: CDR1 SGHNT and CDR2 YENEEA. Trimming left V 0 bases short and J 4 bases short, with 13 bases between. DNA for the CDR3: TGTGCCAGCAGCTTAGATTATCTGCGCGGGTACAATGAGCAGTTCTTC. This sequence encodes CASSLDYLRGYNEQFF.

This rearrangement joins TRBV24-1 to TRBJ2-3; 11 bases fit TRBD2. This CDR3 comprises 16 residues. V was clipped by 4 bases and J by 4 bases; unmatched bases: 6. Per the germline V gene, CDR1 is KGHDR and CDR2 is SFDVKD. The CDR3 region is CATSDLAGGSADTQYF. The CDR3 bases are TGTGCCACCAGTGACCTAGCGGGAGGTAGTGCAGATACGCAGTATTTT.

V is TRBV7-2 and J is TRBJ1-1; D gene unclear. Germline CDR1 is SGHTA and CDR2 is FQGNSA. This CDR3 contains 16 residues. With 1 base removed from V and 0 bases from J, the gap between germline ends came to 12 bases. This CDR3 reads CASSLGTWSVNTEAFF. The CDR3 nucleotides are TGTGCCAGCAGCTTAGGTACTTGGTCTGTGAACACTGAAGCTTTCTTT.

This chain links TRBV2 with TRBJ2-5; 9 bases agree with TRBD2. The CDR3 consists of 15 residues. J was trimmed by 5 bases and V by 8 bases; bases with no gene match: 12. Germline loops: CDR1 SNHLY, CDR2 FYNNEI. CDR3 DNA sequence: TGTGCCAGCGGCCCCGTCTCGGCGGGGGGGGAGACCCAGTACTTC. It codes for CASGPVSAGGETQYF.

The V gene is TRBV4-2, the J gene TRBJ2-2; D call uncertain. This CDR3 is 14 amino acids long. Trimming stripped 7 bases from V and 1 base from J, with 10 bases between. The germline V gene encodes CDR1 LGHNA and CDR2 YNFKEQ. CDR3 nucleotides: TGTGCCAGCACCCCAAAACAGAACACCGGGGAGCTGTTTTTT. Its translation is CASTPKQNTGELFF.

The chain employs TRBV19 and TRBJ2-1; 10 bases match TRBD1. This CDR3 is built from 15 residues. Germline V gene data show CDR1 as LNHDA and CDR2 as SQIVND (reference sequence). V shed 4 bases, J shed 2 bases, and the junction held 2 bases outside the gene matches. The CDR3 here is CASSRDRGPYNEQFF. CDR3 sequence (DNA): TGTGCCAGTAGTAGAGACAGGGGGCCCTACAATGAGCAGTTCTTC.

This chain uses TRBV6-1 with TRBJ2-7; 11 nucleotides match TRBD1. V was pared by 2 bases and J by 11 bases, with 5 bases of the junction left unmatched. CDR3 length: 13 amino acids. Germline lookup yields CDR1 MNHNS and CDR2 SASEGT. For the CDR3, the DNA is TGTGCCAGCAGTGAACGAAGGACAGGGGGCAAGTACTTC. Protein: CASSERRTGGKYF.

This clone showed up just a few times. This chain connects TRBV4-1 to TRBJ2-7; TRBD2 aligns across 14 bases. The CDR3 extends over 16 amino acids. The germline CDR1 and CDR2 sequences are MGHRA and YSYEKL. The trim removed 1 base at V and 7 bases at J, leaving 6 bases unmatched. The CDR3 loop reads CASSQVPTSGRVEQYF. DNA for the CDR3: TGCGCCAGCAGCCAAGTGCCGACTAGCGGGAGGGTTGAGCAGTACTTC.

In DNA, the CDR3 is TGTGCCAGCAGCTTAGGGACAGGGGGCGATGAAAAACTGTTTTTT. This sequence encodes CASSLGTGGDEKLFF. The chain couples TRBV7-6 to TRBJ1-4, with TRBD1 identical over 11 bases. The CDR3 has 15 amino acids. Germline CDR1 SGHVS, CDR2 FNYEAQ. V was clipped by 1 base and J by 6 bases; unmatched bases: 1.

This clone has just a few counts. V gene TRBV28 combines with J gene TRBJ2-3; D perhaps matches TRBD2 (5 bases). Germline-derived CDR1 and CDR2 are MDHEN and SYDVKM. The CDR3 length is 14 residues. The V and J ends lost 3 bases and 5 bases respectively, with 12 bases between them. The CDR3 here is CASSFSIGKDTQYF. The CDR3 DNA reads as TGTGCCAGCAGTTTTAGTATCGGGAAAGATACGCAGTATTTT.